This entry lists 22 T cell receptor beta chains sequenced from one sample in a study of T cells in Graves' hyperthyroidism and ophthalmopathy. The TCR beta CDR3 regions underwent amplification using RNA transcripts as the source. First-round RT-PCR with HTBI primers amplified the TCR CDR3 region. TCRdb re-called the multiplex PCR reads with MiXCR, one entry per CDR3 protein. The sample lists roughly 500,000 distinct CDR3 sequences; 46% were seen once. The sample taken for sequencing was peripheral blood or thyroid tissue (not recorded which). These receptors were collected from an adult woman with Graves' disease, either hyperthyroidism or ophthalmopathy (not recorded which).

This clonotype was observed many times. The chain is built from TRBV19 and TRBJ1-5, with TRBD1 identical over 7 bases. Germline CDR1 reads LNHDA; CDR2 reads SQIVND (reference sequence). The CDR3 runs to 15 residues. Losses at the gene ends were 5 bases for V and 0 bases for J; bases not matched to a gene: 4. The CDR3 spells CASSEGQPSNQPQHF. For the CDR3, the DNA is TGTGCCAGTAGTGAGGGACAGCCTAGCAATCAGCCCCAGCATTTT. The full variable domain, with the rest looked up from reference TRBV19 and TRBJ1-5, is DGGITQSPKYLFRKEGQNVTLSCEQNLNHDAMYWYRQDPGQGLRLIYYSQIVNDFQKGDIAEGYSVSREKKESFPLTVTSAQKNPTAFYLCASSEGQPSNQPQHFGDGTRLSIL.

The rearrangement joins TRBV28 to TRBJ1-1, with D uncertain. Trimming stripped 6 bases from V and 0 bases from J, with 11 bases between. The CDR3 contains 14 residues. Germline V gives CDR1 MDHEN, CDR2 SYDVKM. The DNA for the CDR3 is TGTGCCAGCAGCAAAACAGCTATGAACACTGAAGCTTTCTTT. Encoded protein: CASSKTAMNTEAFF.

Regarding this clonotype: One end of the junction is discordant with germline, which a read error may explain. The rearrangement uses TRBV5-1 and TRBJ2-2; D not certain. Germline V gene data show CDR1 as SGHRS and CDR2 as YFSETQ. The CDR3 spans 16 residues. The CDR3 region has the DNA TGCGCCAGCAGCTACACCCGGCATGTGAACACTGGGGAGCTGTTTTTT. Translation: CASSYTRHVNTGELFF.

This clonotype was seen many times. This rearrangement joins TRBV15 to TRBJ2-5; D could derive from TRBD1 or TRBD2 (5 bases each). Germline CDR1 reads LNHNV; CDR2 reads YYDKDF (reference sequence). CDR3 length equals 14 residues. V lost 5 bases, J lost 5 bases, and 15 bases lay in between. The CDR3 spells CATSDRDPGETQYF. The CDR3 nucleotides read TGTGCCACCAGCGACCGGGACCCGGGGGAGACCCAGTACTTC.

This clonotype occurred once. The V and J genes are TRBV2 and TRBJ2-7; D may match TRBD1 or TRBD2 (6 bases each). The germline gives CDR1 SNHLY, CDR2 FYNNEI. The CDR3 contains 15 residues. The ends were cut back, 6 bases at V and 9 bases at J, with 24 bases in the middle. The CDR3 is CASRRTDGNDGGQYF. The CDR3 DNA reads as TGTGCCAGCAGACGGACAGACGGTAACGACGGGGGGCAGTACTTC. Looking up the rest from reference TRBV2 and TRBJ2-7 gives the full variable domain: EPEVTQTPSHQVTQMGQEVILRCVPISNHLYFYWYRQILGQKVEFLVSFYNNEISEKSEIFDDQFSVERPDGSNFTLKIRSTKLEDSAMYFCASRRTDGNDGGQYFGPGTRLTVT.

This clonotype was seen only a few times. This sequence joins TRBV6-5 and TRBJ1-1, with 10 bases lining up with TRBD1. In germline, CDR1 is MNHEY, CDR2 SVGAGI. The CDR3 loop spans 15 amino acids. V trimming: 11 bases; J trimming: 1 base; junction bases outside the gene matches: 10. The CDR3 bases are TGTGCCGCCACTAAGGGACAGGGGAAGAACACTGAAGCTTTCTTT. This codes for CAATKGQGKNTEAFF.

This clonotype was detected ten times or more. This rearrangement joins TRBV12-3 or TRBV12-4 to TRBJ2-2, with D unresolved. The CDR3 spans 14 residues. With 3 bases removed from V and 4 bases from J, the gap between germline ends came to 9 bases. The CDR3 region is CASSFFGGTGELFF. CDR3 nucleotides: TGTGCCAGCAGTTTTTTTGGTGGCACCGGGGAGCTGTTTTTT.

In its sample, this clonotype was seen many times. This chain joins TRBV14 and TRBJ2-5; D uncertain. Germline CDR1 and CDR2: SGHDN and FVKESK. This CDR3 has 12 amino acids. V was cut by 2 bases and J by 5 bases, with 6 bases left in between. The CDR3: CASSQYAETQYF. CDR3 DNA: TGTGCCAGCAGCCAATATGCGGAGACCCAGTACTTC.

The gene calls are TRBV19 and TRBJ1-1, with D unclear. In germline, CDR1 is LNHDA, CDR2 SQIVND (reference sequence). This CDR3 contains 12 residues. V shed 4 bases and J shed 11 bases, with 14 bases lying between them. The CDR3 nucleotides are TGTGCCAGTAGTACAGGACCGCCGAGGGCTTTCTTT. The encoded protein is CASSTGPPRAFF.

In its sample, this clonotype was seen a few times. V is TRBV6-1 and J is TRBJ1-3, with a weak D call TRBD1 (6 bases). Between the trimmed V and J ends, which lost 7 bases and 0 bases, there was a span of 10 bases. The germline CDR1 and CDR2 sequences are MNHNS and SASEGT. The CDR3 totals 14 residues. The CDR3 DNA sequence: TGTGCCAGCACAACAGGGCGCTCTGGAAACACCATATATTTT. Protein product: CASTTGRSGNTIYF.

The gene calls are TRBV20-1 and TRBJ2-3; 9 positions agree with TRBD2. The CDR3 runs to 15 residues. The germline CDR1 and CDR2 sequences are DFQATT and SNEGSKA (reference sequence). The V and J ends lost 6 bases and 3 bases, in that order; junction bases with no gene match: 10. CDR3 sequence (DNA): TGCAGTGCAACCTTTGGCGGGAGGGCGACAGATACGCAGTATTTT. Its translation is CSATFGGRATDTQYF.

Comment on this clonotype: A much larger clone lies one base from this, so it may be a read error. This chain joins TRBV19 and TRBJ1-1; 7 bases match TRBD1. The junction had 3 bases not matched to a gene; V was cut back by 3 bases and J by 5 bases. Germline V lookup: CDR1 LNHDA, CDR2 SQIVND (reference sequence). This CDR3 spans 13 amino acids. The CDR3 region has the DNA TGTGCCAGTAGTATGACAGGGAGGACTGAAGCTTTCTTT. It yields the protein CASSMTGRTEAFF.

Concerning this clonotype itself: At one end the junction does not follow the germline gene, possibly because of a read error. The CDR3 DNA reads as TGCGCCAGCAGCGCGCGGACAGACAGCAATCAGCCCCAGCATTTT. Translated, it gives CASSARTDSNQPQHF. The rearrangement links TRBV5-8 to TRBJ1-5, with D tentatively TRBD1 (6 bases). The CDR3 length is 15 residues. Germline CDR1 and CDR2: SGHTS and YDEGEE. Supplemented by reference TRBV5-8 and TRBJ1-5, the full variable domain reads EAGVTQSPTHLIKTRGQQATLRCSPISGHTSVYWYQQALGLGLQFLLWYDEGEERNRGNFPPRFSGRQFPNYSSELNVNALELEDSALYLCASSARTDSNQPQHFGDGTRLSIL.

The CDR3 reads CSVEGDNSNQPQHF. CDR3 coding DNA: TGCAGCGTTGAAGGGGACAATAGCAATCAGCCCCAGCATTTT. The chain combines TRBV29-1 with TRBJ1-5; D is possibly TRBD1 (6 bases). V shed 1 base and J shed 0 bases, with 7 bases lying between them. CDR3 length: 14 amino acids. Germline CDR1 is SQVTM and CDR2 is ANQGSEA. The complete variable domain, with remaining parts taken from reference TRBV29-1 and TRBJ1-5, reads SAVISQKPSRDICQRGTSLTIQCQVDSQVTMMFWYRQQPGQSLTLIATANQGSEATYESGFVIDKFPISRPNLTFSTLTVSNMSPEDSSIYLCSVEGDNSNQPQHFGDGTRLSIL.

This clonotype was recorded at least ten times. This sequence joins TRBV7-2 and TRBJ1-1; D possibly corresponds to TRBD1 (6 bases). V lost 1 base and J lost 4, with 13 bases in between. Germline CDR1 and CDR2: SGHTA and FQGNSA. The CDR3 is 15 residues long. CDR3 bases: TGTGCCAGCAGCTTAGTTGGGGGGCGAACCACTGAAGCTTTCTTT. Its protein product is CASSLVGGRTTEAFF. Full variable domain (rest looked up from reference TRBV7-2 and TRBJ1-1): GAGVSQSPSNKVTEKGKDVELRCDPISGHTALYWYRQSLGQGLEFLIYFQGNSAPDKSGLPSDRFSAERTGGSVSTLTIQRTQQEDSAVYLCASSLVGGRTTEAFFGQGTRLTVV.

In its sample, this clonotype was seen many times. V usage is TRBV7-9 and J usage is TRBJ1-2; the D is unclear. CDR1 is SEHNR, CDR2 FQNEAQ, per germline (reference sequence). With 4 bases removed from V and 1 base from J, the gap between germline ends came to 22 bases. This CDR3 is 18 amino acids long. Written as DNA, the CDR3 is TGTGCCAGCAGCTCCCCCTTCGCTCTCGGCGGGAGTAACTATGGCTACACCTTC. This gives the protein CASSSPFALGGSNYGYTF.

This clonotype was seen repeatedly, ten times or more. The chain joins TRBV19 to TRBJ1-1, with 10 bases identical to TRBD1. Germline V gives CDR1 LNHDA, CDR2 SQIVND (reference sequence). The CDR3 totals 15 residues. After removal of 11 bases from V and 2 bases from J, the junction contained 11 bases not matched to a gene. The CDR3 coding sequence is TGTGCCGTGACCTCGGGACAGGGGATCAACACTGAAGCTTTCTTT. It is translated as CAVTSGQGINTEAFF.

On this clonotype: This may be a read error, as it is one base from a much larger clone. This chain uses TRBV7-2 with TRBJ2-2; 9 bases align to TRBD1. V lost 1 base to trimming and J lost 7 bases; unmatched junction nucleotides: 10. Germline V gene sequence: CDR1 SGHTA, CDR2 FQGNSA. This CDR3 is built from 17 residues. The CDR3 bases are TGTGCCAGCAGCTTAGTAATTAGTACAGGGGGCAGCGGGGAGCTGTTTTTT. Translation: CASSLVISTGGSGELFF.

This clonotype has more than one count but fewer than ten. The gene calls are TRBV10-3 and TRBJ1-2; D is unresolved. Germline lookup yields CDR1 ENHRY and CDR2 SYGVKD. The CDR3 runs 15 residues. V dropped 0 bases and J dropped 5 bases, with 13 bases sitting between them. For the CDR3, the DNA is TGTGCCATCAGTGAGTCAGCGGTTCGACGGTATGGCTACACCTTC. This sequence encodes CAISESAVRRYGYTF.

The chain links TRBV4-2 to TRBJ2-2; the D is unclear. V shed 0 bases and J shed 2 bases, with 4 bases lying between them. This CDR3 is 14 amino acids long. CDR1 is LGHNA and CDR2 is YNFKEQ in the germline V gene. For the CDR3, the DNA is TGTGCCAGCAGCCAAGACATAAACACCGGGGAGCTGTTTTTT. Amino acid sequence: CASSQDINTGELFF.

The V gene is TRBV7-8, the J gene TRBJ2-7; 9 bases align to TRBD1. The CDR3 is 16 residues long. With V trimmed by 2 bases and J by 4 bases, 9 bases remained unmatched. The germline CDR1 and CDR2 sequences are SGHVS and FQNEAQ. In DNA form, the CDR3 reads TGTGCCAGCAGCTTATTTTCAAGTGGACAGGGGTACGAGCAGTACTTC. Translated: CASSLFSSGQGYEQYF.

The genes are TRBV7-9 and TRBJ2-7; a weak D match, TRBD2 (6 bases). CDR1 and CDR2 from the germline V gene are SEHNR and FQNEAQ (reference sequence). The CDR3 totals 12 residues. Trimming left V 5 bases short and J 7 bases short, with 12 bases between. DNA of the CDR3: TGTGCCAGCAGCAACAACCGGGGGGAGCAGTACTTC. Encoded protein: CASSNNRGEQYF.